This TCR beta chain was sequenced for a study of T-cell reconstitution after alpha-beta-depleted transplantation in children. Study outcomes and limitations: Where alpha-beta T cells came from about two months after transplant was reportedly several hundred expanded graft clones. T-cell numbers and diversity one year post-transplant derived largely from freshly generated T cells. Where some patients showed high TCRbeta diversity at day 60, it came from recipient T cells and thymic progenitors that had survived.

Germline V gives CDR1 MNHEY, CDR2 SVGEGT. Trimming at V came to 5 bases and at J to 7 bases, leaving 8 bases not matched to a gene. The CDR3 is 16 residues long. It was with unique molecular identifiers that the TCRbeta library was prepared. TCRdb re-analysed the PCR reads in MiXCR, keeping a single row per CDR3 protein. In the table there are around 370,000 distinct CDR3 sequences, 16% of which are singletons. This clonotype appeared a few times. What it binds is not known. The sequence derives from a male patient aged 2 to 9 who had a stem cell transplant for acute lymphoblastic leukemia, so the T cells may come from the graft donor. Sequencing used PBMCs, mostly from graft donor cells, obtained 360 days after TCRalphabeta/CD19-depleted stem cell transplant. The J gene is TRBJ2-1, the V gene TRBV6-2 or TRBV6-3; 13 bases match TRBD2. As DNA, the CDR3 is TGTGCCAGCAGTCAACCCCGACTAGCGGGGGGAAATGAGCAGTTCTTC. Translation: CASSQPRLAGGNEQFF.